This TCR beta chain was recovered during a study of blood T cell repertoires in COVID-19 (dated by TCRdb to about 2020). Describing the broader study: Samples covering the acute and convalescent phases of COVID-19 were provided by collaborators in the United States, Italy and Spain. Nearly every sample came with metadata listing a de-identified subject ID, COVID-19 status, age in years and sex. A freely available public database, intended as a resource for researchers studying the immune response to SARS-CoV-2, is where the repertoires were released. The prospective study material was composed of cDNA or gDNA derived from T cells, B-cell-depleted T cells, or PBMCs. Deeply sampled blood TCRbeta repertoires from subjects exposed to, actively infected with, or recovered from COVID-19 were included in the dataset. Where available, HLA class I and class II types were taken from metadata supplied by the sample provider and were not determined by assay-based typing. Samples came from the ongoing ImmuneRACE study (first 160 participants) plus 1,254 subjects from 6 global collaborators.

This clone was counted only a few times. What this receptor recognizes is not known. No base-level quality is on record; no much larger clone is a single base apart. The immunoSEQ Assay, a bias-controlled multiplex PCR, was used to amplify TCRbeta CDR3 regions from genomic DNA. The original pipeline was this. The number of nucleated cells in each sample was estimated by amplification of reference gene primers within the assay. To quantify the absolute abundance of each unique TCRbeta CDR3 rearrangement, sequence reads were collapsed and filtered. For each sample, productive Simpson clonality was calculated by taking the square root of Simpson's diversity index across productive rearrangements. The table comes from immuneACCESS by way of TCRdb, which keeps in-frame sequences with V and J called. Part of the clones is missing from these tables; in studies checked, under half for an unresolved V gene and the rest for unknown reasons. From that table come the V and J calls and clone size; the DNA was used to work out D and trimming. The sample yields roughly 250,000 clones; around 86% were counted once. Of the sample, around an eighth is held by the ten largest clones.

The collaborating institutions used their own protocols to collect whole blood in K2EDTA tubes. Collaborator samples were shipped for TCRbeta analysis as frozen whole blood, isolated PBMCs, or DNA extracted from either sample type. V is reduced by 6 bases and J by 5 bases, leaving a spacing of 31 bases between them. Its CDR3 holds 20 amino acids, cysteine through phenylalanine. The DNA shown is the 60-base CDR3, in frame from base 1. As encoded in the germline V gene, CDR1 is SNHLY while CDR2 is FYNNEI. On the study overall, not on this receptor specifically: Clinical and demographic metadata were provided uncurated, with the amount varying by source and participant.

The receptor was isolated from a woman between 55 and 75 years old with active or convalescent COVID-19. The sample consisted of peripheral blood. The chain couples TRBV2 to TRBJ1-4, and the D gene may be TRBD1, 6 bases matching. The CDR3 reads CASRPPGAGAFSSANEKLFF. Here is the DNA: TGTGCCAGCAGGCCGCCGGGTGCAGGGGCTTTCTCCTCGGCCAATGAAAAACTGTTTTTT.